Presented here are 5 T cell receptor beta chains from one specimen sequenced in a study of OX40 agonist ivuxolimab in advanced cancers. Using immunoSEQ multiplex PCR, the repertoire was profiled, and TCRdb retains in-frame clones only, with some absent. The sample comprises about 6,500 clones, roughly 69% of which are singletons, and around 18% rests with the top ten. The sequenced sample was CD4+ or CD8+ T cells sorted from blood, obtained in a trial of the OX40 agonist ivuxolimab. Receptors originate from an adult with an advanced solid tumor such as melanoma, head and neck, liver or kidney cancer.

V usage is TRBV12-5 and J usage is TRBJ2-1, with D unclear. The germline gives CDR1 LGHNT, CDR2 FRNRAP. The CDR3 length is 14 residues. V was cut by 7 bases and J by 7 bases, with 17 bases left in between. This CDR3 is CASAAGLSGNEQFF. CDR3 nucleotide sequence: TGTGCTAGTGCAGCAGGTCTGAGTGGGAATGAGCAGTTCTTC.

In regard to this clone: The junction and the germline gene differ at one end; a read error may be behind it. The CDR3 nucleotides read TGTGCCAGCAGTTACTTGAGGGGACTATCCTCCGACGAGCAGTACTTC. Protein: CASSYLRGLSSDEQYF. The rearrangement links TRBV6-5 to TRBJ2-7; 7 bases match TRBD2. The CDR3 has 16 amino acids. The germline CDR1 and CDR2 sequences are MNHEY and SVGAGI.

This chain connects TRBV5-6 to TRBJ1-2; 9 bases are a match to TRBD1. Trimming cost V 4 bases and J 8 bases; bases outside gene matches: 15. The CDR3 runs to 16 residues. CDR1 and CDR2 (germline): SGHDT, YYEEEE. CDR3 loop: CASSTLDRGSVGGYTF. Here the CDR3 DNA reads TGTGCCAGCAGCACCCTGGACAGGGGATCGGTTGGAGGCTACACCTTC.

The chain links TRBV28 to TRBJ2-2; D is undetermined. In germline, CDR1 is MDHEN, CDR2 SYDVKM. V was trimmed by 10 bases and J by 7 bases, leaving 25 bases between them. CDR3 size: 16 residues. CDR3 bases: TGTGCCACCTCCCGCCCTGGTTATGCCGAACGCGGGGAGCTGTTTTTT. Residues: CATSRPGYAERGELFF.

This sequence joins TRBV25-1 and TRBJ2-7, with D perhaps TRBD1 or TRBD2 (6 bases each). CDR1 and CDR2 from the germline V gene are MGHDK and SYGVNS. This CDR3 spans 15 amino acids. Trimming pared 7 bases from V and 5 bases from J, leaving 21 bases between. The CDR3 loop is CASTPPGLGGDEQYF. The DNA of the CDR3 is TGTGCCAGCACCCCCCCCGGGCTGGGGGGCGACGAGCAGTACTTC.